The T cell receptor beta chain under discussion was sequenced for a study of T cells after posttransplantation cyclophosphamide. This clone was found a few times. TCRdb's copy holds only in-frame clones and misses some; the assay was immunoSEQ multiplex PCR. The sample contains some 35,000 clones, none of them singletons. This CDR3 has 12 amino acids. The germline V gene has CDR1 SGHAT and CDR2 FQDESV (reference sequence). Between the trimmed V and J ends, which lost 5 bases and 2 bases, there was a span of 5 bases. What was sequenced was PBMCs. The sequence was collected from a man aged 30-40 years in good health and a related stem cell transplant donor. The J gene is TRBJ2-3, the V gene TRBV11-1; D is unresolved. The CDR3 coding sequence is TGTGCCAGCAGCCGACACACAGATACGCAGTATTTT. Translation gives CASSRHTDTQYF.